This T cell receptor (beta chain) was profiled in a study of T cells in Graves' hyperthyroidism and ophthalmopathy. Germline CDR1 and CDR2: LNHNV and YYDKDF (reference sequence). CDR3 size: 16 residues. With V trimmed by 8 bases and J by 5 bases, 15 bases remained unmatched. Amplified TCR beta CDR3 regions came from RNA transcripts. Initially, a first-round RT-PCR of the TCR CDR3 employed the HTBI primer set. MiXCR was run by TCRdb on the multiplex PCR reads, yielding one entry per CDR3 protein. The top ten hold around 54% of the sample, which has 490,000 or so distinct CDR3 sequences, about 20% seen once. In making diagnoses, clinical symptoms, serum thyroxine and TRAb, thyroid ultrasound and orbital computed tomography were all used. This clonotype appeared a few times.

This sequence originates from an older woman with Graves' ophthalmopathy. Input material: blood. This chain joins TRBV15 and TRBJ2-7; TRBD2 aligns across 10 bases. The CDR3 region is CATAAVASGSSHEQYF. The DNA of the CDR3 is TGTGCCACCGCCGCCGTGGCTAGCGGGAGTTCCCACGAGCAGTACTTC.